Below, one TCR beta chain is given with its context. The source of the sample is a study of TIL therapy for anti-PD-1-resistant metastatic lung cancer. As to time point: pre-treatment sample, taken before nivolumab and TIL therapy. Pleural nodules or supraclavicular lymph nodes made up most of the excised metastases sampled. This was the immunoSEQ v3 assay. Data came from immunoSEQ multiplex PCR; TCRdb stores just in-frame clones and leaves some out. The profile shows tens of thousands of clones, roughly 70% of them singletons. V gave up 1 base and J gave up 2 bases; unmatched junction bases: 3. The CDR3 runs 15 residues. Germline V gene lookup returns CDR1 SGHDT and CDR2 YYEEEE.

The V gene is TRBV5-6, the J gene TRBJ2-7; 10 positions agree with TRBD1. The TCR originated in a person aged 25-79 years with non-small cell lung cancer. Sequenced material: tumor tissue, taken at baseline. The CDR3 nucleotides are TGTGCCAGCAGCTTGTTGGGACAGGGGACCTACGAGCAGTACTTC. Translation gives CASSLLGQGTYEQYF.